This T cell receptor beta chain was retrieved from a study of shared clonotypes between healthy human individuals. Generated by immunoSEQ multiplex PCR, the TCRdb table keeps only in-frame clones and is missing some. Of about half a million clones in the sample, approximately 80% were seen once. Genomic DNA, for the unsorted samples, came from 75 million to 95 million PBMCs. The CDR3 consists of 14 residues. The germline gives CDR1 SGHTA, CDR2 FQGTGA. Trimming removed 5 bases at V and 0 bases at J, with 8 bases between. Sequencing used PBMCs. This clonotype was obtained from a woman aged 40 to 50 in good health. Some clones in this sample may be carry-over from other donors' samples. This rearrangement joins TRBV7-3 to TRBJ2-1; D ambiguous. CDR3 coding DNA: TGTGCCAGCAGCCAAGATAGCTCCTACAATGAGCAGTTCTTC. It is translated as CASSQDSSYNEQFF.